What follows are 13 T cell receptor beta chains derived from one specimen sequenced in a study of shared clonotypes between healthy human individuals. Naive CD8 cells comprised CD45RO-negative, CCR7-positively selected cells, excluding terminally differentiated effector memory CD45RA+ cells. Method: immunoSEQ multiplex PCR; TCRdb's copy keeps in-frame clones and lacks some. The table has approximately 810,000 clones, about 92% seen once. Material: naive CD8+ T cells sorted from blood. These receptors originate from a young man in good health.

The CDR3 DNA is TGTGCCAGCAGCTCAGCAGGGGAGCTGTTTTTT. It specifies CASSSAGELFF. The chain couples TRBV9 to TRBJ2-2; no clear D gene. CDR1 and CDR2 (germline): SGDLS, YYNGEE. The germline V and J ends were trimmed by 4 bases and 8 bases, with 6 bases remaining between them. This CDR3 spans 11 amino acids.

The rearrangement joins TRBV27 to TRBJ2-1; the D gene is possibly TRBD1 (6 bases). Germline CDR1 reads MNHEY; CDR2 reads SMNVEV (reference sequence). Trimming took off 0 bases at V and 4 bases at J, with 10 bases between the two ends. There are 15 residues in the CDR3. CDR3 amino acids: CASSLSPQGYNEQFF. In nucleotides, the CDR3 is TGTGCCAGCAGTTTATCCCCACAGGGTTACAATGAGCAGTTCTTC.

V is TRBV19 and J is TRBJ1-5; 9 positions match TRBD1. CDR3 length: 15 residues. The germline V gene encodes CDR1 LNHDA and CDR2 SQIVND (reference sequence). V shed 5 bases, J shed 6 bases, and the junction held 8 bases outside the gene matches. The CDR3 here is CASSAGQGLVQPQHF. In DNA form, the CDR3 reads TGTGCCAGTAGTGCCGGACAGGGGCTCGTTCAGCCCCAGCATTTT.

The chain couples TRBV7-9 to TRBJ2-3, with D uncertain. The CDR3 is 15 residues long. The germline V gene has CDR1 SEHNR and CDR2 FQNEAQ (reference sequence). V shed 2 bases and J shed 3 bases, with 12 bases lying between them. Written as DNA, the CDR3 is TGTGCCAGCAGCTTAACGGCGATCTGGACAGATACGCAGTATTTT. This gives the protein CASSLTAIWTDTQYF.

The CDR3 region has the DNA TGTGCCAGCAGTTTGGAGGGTCCTGGAAACACCATATATTTT. It encodes CASSLEGPGNTIYF. V usage is TRBV6-5 and J usage is TRBJ1-3; D unclear. The CDR3 runs 14 residues. Germline-derived CDR1 and CDR2 are MNHEY and SVGAGI. V lost 4 bases and J lost 2, with 9 bases in between.

The chain employs TRBV5-1 and TRBJ2-7; D ambiguous. Trimming left V 2 bases short and J 2 bases short, with 8 bases between. The germline gives CDR1 SGHRS, CDR2 YFSETQ. The CDR3 consists of 13 residues. CDR3 sequence: CASSFERAYEQYF. The CDR3, as DNA: TGCGCCAGCAGCTTCGAAAGGGCCTACGAGCAGTACTTC.

V and J are TRBV5-4 and TRBJ2-7, with D perhaps TRBD1 (5 bases). The CDR3 extends over 14 amino acids. Per germline, CDR1 SGHNT and CDR2 YYREEE (reference sequence). The V end was cut by 4 bases, the J end by 10 bases, with 21 bases between. The CDR3 spells CASSLWGDSLYQYF. In DNA form, the CDR3 reads TGTGCCAGCAGCCTATGGGGCGACTCCCTCTACCAGTACTTC.

This chain uses TRBV5-5 with TRBJ1-2; possibly TRBD1 for D (6 bases). CDR3 size: 14 residues. With 0 bases removed from V and 11 bases from J, the gap between germline ends came to 17 bases. CDR1 is SGHKS, CDR2 YYEKEE, per germline (reference sequence). This CDR3 is CASSLARGQGLYTF. The CDR3 region has the DNA TGTGCCAGCAGCTTGGCCAGGGGACAAGGGCTTTACACCTTC.

This sequence joins TRBV7-9 and TRBJ2-5; 12 bases are shared with TRBD2. Trimming took 5 bases from V and 5 from J; bases not matched to a gene: 6. Germline V gene sequence: CDR1 SEHNR, CDR2 FQNEAQ (reference sequence). The CDR3 consists of 15 residues. CDR3 DNA: TGTGCCAGCAGCCCCCTAGCGGGAGGGCCCGAGACCCAGTACTTC. It yields the protein CASSPLAGGPETQYF. The entire variable domain, with the rest obtained from reference TRBV7-9 and TRBJ2-5, is as follows: DTGVSQNPRHKITKRGQNVTFRCDPISEHNRLYWYRQTLGQGPEFLTYFQNEAQLEKSRLLSDRFSAERPKGSFSTLEIQRTEQGDSAMYLCASSPLAGGPETQYFGPGTRLLVL.

The V call is TRBV11-3, the J call TRBJ2-7, with D perhaps matching TRBD1 (5 bases). This CDR3 comprises 14 residues. V was cut by 4 bases and J by 4 bases, with 14 bases left in between. Germline-derived CDR1 and CDR2 are SGHNT and YENEEA. CDR3 sequence reads: CASSSRTRPYEQYF. The CDR3 DNA follows: TGTGCCAGCAGCTCTAGGACAAGACCTTACGAGCAGTACTTC.

The gene calls are TRBV7-9 and TRBJ2-7, with 12 bases lining up with TRBD2. The length of the CDR3 is 14 residues. With 4 bases clipped from V and 3 bases from J, the junction kept 1 base outside the gene matches. CDR1 is SEHNR and CDR2 is FQNEAQ in the germline V gene (reference sequence). The CDR3 nucleotides are TGTGCCAGCAGCTCTAGCGGGAGGGTCTACGAGCAGTACTTC. Its protein is CASSSSGRVYEQYF. Full variable domain (remainder filled in from reference TRBV7-9 and TRBJ2-7): DTGVSQNPRHKITKRGQNVTFRCDPISEHNRLYWYRQTLGQGPEFLTYFQNEAQLEKSRLLSDRFSAERPKGSFSTLEIQRTEQGDSAMYLCASSSSGRVYEQYFGPGTRLTVT.

The chain uses TRBV20-1 and TRBJ2-7; no definite D call. V lost 6 bases, J lost 2 bases, and 5 bases lay in between. This CDR3 comprises 10 residues. CDR1 DFQATT and CDR2 SNEGSKA come from the germline V gene (reference sequence). CDR3 protein: CSAGPYEQYF. The DNA of the CDR3 is TGCAGTGCCGGGCCCTACGAGCAGTACTTC.

V usage is TRBV4-2 and J usage is TRBJ2-1; TRBD1 or TRBD2 may be the D gene (5 bases each). The germline CDR1 and CDR2 sequences are LGHNA and YNFKEQ. This CDR3 spans 18 amino acids. Deletions cut 4 bases from V and 0 bases from J, with 19 bases between. The CDR3 loop reads CASSPHGSGTSSYNEQFF. The CDR3 region has the DNA TGTGCCAGCAGCCCTCATGGATCCGGGACCAGCTCCTACAATGAGCAGTTCTTC.